Included here is one T cell receptor (beta chain) sequence, with context. Antigen unknown. With 2 bases removed from V and 1 base from J, the gap between germline ends came to 7 bases. This CDR3 is 14 amino acids long. The germline gives CDR1 MNHNY, CDR2 SVGAGI (reference sequence). These data are taken from a study of cytotoxic CD8 clonotypes in ibrutinib-treated CLL. General study findings and limits: At ibrutinib response, clonality increased, and at progression it declined back toward baseline.

Libraries were prepared by immunoSEQ multiplex PCR; TCRdb keeps only in-frame clonotypes and omits some of them. The sample has approximately 23,000 clones; approximately 72% are singletons. The sample in question was PBMCs, obtained before ibrutinib treatment. The TCR was taken from a human donor with chronic lymphocytic leukemia. This chain connects TRBV6-6 to TRBJ2-3, with TRBD2 as a possible D gene (5 bases). The CDR3 DNA reads as TGTGCCAGCAGTTACGGGCGGGGCACAGATACGCAGTATTTT. Its protein product is CASSYGRGTDTQYF.